These T cell receptor beta chains were read from a single sample in a study of T cells in Graves' hyperthyroidism and ophthalmopathy. Using its own MiXCR run on the multiplex PCR reads, TCRdb lists one record per CDR3 protein. The repertoire consists of a few hundred thousand distinct CDR3 sequences, with 13% occurring once and the leading ten covering roughly 8.3%. The sequenced sample consisted of blood. The receptors derive from a woman between 18 and 30 years old with Graves' hyperthyroidism. The conserved cysteine and the conserved F or W are not part of the CDR3 here.

TRBV7-6	TRBJ1-4	ASSSRGPTNEKLF
TRBV28	TRBJ2-5	ASSFVSGGVIETQY
TRBV5-1	TRBJ1-3	ASSLTLQSGAGNTIY
TRBV4-1	TRBJ2-2	ASSQDPGQVTGELF
TRBV20-1	TRBJ2-7	SALEPGQAYEQY
TRBV7-3	TRBJ2-2	ASRRAGGNTGELF
TRBV5-5	TRBJ2-7	ASILASGQLYEQY
TRBV18	TRBJ1-1	ASSRRGGGVTEAF
TRBV20-1	TRBJ2-3	SAKKLSPKTTDTQY
TRBV20-1	TRBJ2-7	SAIGGHEQY
TRBV9	TRBJ2-5	ASSVASSAETQY
TRBV5-1	TRBJ2-1	ASSLDLAWGAGFYNEQF
TRBV7-9	TRBJ2-7	ASSSLRGATNSYEQY
TRBV7-2	TRBJ2-5	ASSPGLGLAGVGETQY
TRBV6-2/TRBV6-3	TRBJ1-1	ASSGRGRITEAF
TRBV12-3/TRBV12-4	TRBJ2-5	ASSLPGQGAETQY
TRBV18	TRBJ2-1	ASSLGVKSSYNGQF
TRBV2	TRBJ1-5	ASTSRDYSNQPQH
TRBV11-2	TRBJ1-4	ASSLSLQGPLTEKLF
TRBV30	TRBJ1-4	AWSEGTASNEKLF
TRBV27	TRBJ2-5	ASSLHRAGQETQY
TRBV12-3/TRBV12-4	TRBJ1-5	ASSSSSNQPQH
TRBV3-1	TRBJ2-7	ASSQALTGNRVYEQY
TRBV7-9	TRBJ2-2	ASSAITGTGELF
TRBV7-8	TRBJ2-3	VSSLARSTDTQY
TRBV2	TRBJ2-7	ASSRLAGEQY
TRBV12-3/TRBV12-4	TRBJ2-7	ASSWGGGSYEQY
TRBV28	TRBJ2-7	ASTSGGLGYEQY
TRBV29-1	TRBJ2-2	SVWAGVAGELF
TRBV7-2	TRBJ1-2	ASSARTGGAYGYT
TRBV12-3/TRBV12-4	TRBJ1-2	ASSYQPGRGYT
TRBV28	TRBJ2-5	ASSQGSSQETQY
TRBV12-3/TRBV12-4	TRBJ1-1	ASSLASQGRTEAF
TRBV2	TRBJ1-5	ASTRDRGNQPQH
TRBV15	TRBJ1-1	ATSRDGAGNTEAF
TRBV5-1	TRBJ2-3	ASSLAAYGGGTGATDTQY
TRBV29-1	TRBJ2-2	SVKSGGQEGELF
TRBV4-1	TRBJ2-3	ASSQVWDRATDTQY